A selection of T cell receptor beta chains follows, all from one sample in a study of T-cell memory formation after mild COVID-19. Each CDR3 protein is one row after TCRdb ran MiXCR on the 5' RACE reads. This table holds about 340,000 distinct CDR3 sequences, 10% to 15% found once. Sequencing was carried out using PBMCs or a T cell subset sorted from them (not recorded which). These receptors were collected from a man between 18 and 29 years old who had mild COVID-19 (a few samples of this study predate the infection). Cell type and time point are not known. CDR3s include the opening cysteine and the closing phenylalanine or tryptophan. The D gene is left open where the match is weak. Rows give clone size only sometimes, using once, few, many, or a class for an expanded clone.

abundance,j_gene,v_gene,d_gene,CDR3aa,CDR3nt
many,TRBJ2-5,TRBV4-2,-,CASSRQGLETQYF,TGTGCCAGCAGCCGACAGGGACTAGAGACCCAGTACTTC
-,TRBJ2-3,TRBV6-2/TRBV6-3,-,CASTMPGAGSSTDTQYF,TGTGCCAGCACGATGCCGGGGGCGGGTTCTAGCACAGATACGCAGTATTTT
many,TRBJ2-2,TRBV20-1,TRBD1,CSASDRASRGELFF,TGCAGTGCTAGCGACAGGGCCAGTAGGGGGGAGCTGTTTTTT
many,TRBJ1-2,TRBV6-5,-,CASSIRGPRYGYTF,TGTGCCAGCAGCATCAGGGGCCCCCGCTATGGCTACACCTTC
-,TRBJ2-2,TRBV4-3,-,CASSQDRSSSHTGELFF,TGCGCCAGCAGCCAAGATAGGTCTAGCAGTCACACCGGGGAGCTGTTTTTT
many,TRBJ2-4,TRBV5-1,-,CASSQMRGQEQYF,TGCGCCAGCAGCCAGATGCGAGGGCAGGAGCAGTACTTC
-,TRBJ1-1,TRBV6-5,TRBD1,CASSFRDRVGAFF,TGTGCCAGCAGTTTCCGGGACAGGGTTGGGGCTTTCTTT
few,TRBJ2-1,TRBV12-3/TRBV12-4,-,CASSSSGTSNEQFF,TGTGCCAGCAGTTCTAGTGGCACCTCCAATGAGCAGTTCTTC
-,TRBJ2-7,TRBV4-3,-,CASSQFSGTDSYEQYF,TGCGCCAGCAGCCAATTTTCCGGGACGGACTCCTACGAGCAGTACTTC
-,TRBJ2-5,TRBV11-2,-,CASSLWGETQYF,TGTGCCAGCAGCTTATGGGGGGAGACCCAGTACTTC
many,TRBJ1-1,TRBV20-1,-,CSARDTLWAMNTEAFF,TGCAGTGCTAGAGATACGTTGTGGGCAATGAACACTGAAGCTTTCTTT
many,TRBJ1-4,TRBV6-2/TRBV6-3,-,CASSIDAYEKLFF,TGTGCCAGCAGTATCGACGCTTATGAAAAACTGTTTTTT
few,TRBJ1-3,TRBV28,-,CASSFLSGNTIYF,TGTGCCAGCAGTTTTTTGTCTGGAAACACCATATATTTT
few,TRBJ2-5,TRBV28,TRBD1,CASSGSATGQETQYF,TGTGCCAGCAGTGGATCGGCGACAGGGCAAGAGACCCAGTACTTC
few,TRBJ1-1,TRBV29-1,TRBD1,CSVEPGTGSTEAFF,TGCAGCGTTGAACCCGGGACAGGGAGCACTGAAGCTTTCTTT
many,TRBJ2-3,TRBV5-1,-,CASRQADTQYF,TGCGCCAGCAGGCAAGCAGATACGCAGTATTTT
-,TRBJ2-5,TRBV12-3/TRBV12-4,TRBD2,CASSQRLAGPYGETQYF,TGTGCCAGCAGTCAACGACTAGCGGGGCCATATGGGGAGACCCAGTACTTC
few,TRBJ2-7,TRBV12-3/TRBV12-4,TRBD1,CASSFGQGVFVEQYF,TGTGCCAGCAGTTTCGGACAGGGGGTTTTTGTCGAGCAGTACTTC
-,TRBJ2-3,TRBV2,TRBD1,CATQGGQGSTDTQYF,TGTGCCACCCAGGGAGGACAGGGGAGCACAGATACGCAGTATTTT
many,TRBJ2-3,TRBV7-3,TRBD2,CASSQLAGGTDTQYF,TGTGCCAGCAGCCAACTAGCGGGGGGGACAGATACGCAGTATTTT
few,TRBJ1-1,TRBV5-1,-,CASSLISGTMNTEAFF,TGCGCCAGCAGCTTAATTTCCGGGACCATGAACACTGAAGCTTTCTTT
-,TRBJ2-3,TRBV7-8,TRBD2,CASSPLLAAGLTDTQYF,TGTGCCAGCAGCCCCCTACTAGCGGCTGGACTCACAGATACGCAGTATTTT
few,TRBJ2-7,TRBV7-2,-,CASSLLVGAYEQYF,TGTGCCAGCAGTCTTTTGGTGGGAGCCTACGAGCAGTACTTC
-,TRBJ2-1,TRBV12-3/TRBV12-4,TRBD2,CASGGDSRGGKRNEQFF,TGTGCCAGCGGGGGGGATAGTCGCGGGGGGAAGCGCAATGAGCAGTTCTTC
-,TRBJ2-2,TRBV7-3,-,CASSPGRGTVANTGELFF,TGTGCCAGCAGCCCGGGGAGGGGGACGGTCGCGAACACCGGGGAGCTGTTTTTT
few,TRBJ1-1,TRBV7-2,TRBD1,CASSPRGLHTEAFF,TGTGCCAGCAGCCCCAGGGGGCTTCACACTGAAGCTTTCTTT
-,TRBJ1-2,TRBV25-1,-,CASGDGYYGYTF,TGTGCCAGCGGGGACGGTTATTATGGCTACACCTTC
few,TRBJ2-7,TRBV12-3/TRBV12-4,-,CASTTGTRYEQYF,TGTGCCAGCACCACCGGGACACGCTACGAGCAGTACTTC
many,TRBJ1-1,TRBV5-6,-,CASTNRVNTEAFF,TGTGCCAGCACCAACAGGGTGAACACTGAAGCTTTCTTT
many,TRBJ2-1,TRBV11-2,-,CASSFLEGSYNEQFF,TGTGCCAGCAGCTTTTTGGAGGGGTCCTACAATGAGCAGTTCTTC
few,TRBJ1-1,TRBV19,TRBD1,CASSIDETGLGAFF,TGTGCCAGTAGTATAGACGAGACAGGGCTCGGGGCTTTCTTT
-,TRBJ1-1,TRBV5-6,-,CASSLLSTEAFF,TGTGCCAGCAGCTTGCTGAGCACTGAAGCTTTCTTT
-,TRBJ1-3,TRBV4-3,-,CASSQDGRGASGNTIYF,TGCGCCAGCAGCCAAGATGGGAGGGGGGCCTCTGGAAACACCATATATTTT
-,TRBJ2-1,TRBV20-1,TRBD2,CSAPGLLKGDEQFF,TGCAGTGCCCCGGGACTACTGAAAGGCGATGAGCAGTTCTTC
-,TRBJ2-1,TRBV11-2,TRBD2,CASSVGLAVFGEQFF,TGTGCCAGCAGTGTAGGACTAGCGGTGTTCGGGGAGCAGTTCTTC
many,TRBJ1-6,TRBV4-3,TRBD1,CASSHADRDYNSPLHF,TGCGCCAGCAGCCATGCAGACAGGGACTATAATTCACCCCTCCACTTT
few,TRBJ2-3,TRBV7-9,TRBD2,CASSPPAGGRGDTQYF,TGTGCCAGCAGCCCCCCAGCGGGGGGCAGGGGAGATACGCAGTATTTT
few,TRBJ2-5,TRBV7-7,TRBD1,CASSRQGHKETQYF,TGTGCCAGCAGCCGACAGGGCCATAAAGAGACCCAGTACTTC
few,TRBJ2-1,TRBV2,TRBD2,CASVKPSGGTDEQFF,TGTGCCAGCGTCAAGCCTAGCGGGGGAACCGATGAGCAGTTCTTC
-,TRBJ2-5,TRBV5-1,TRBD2,CASSSPTGGETQYF,TGCGCCAGCAGCTCCCCAACGGGGGGGGAGACCCAGTACTTC
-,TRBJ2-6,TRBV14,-,CASSQVHGSSYSGANVLTF,TGTGCCAGCAGCCAAGTCCATGGCAGCTCCTACTCTGGGGCCAACGTCCTGACTTTC